The clone carrying this TCR beta chain was counted a few times. These data originate in a study of human T cells and chemical hapten exposure. One entry per CDR3 protein results from TCRdb running MiXCR on the RACE reads. Of approximately 75,000 distinct CDR3 sequences listed, about 8.5% are singletons. V dropped 4 bases and J dropped 1 base, with 15 bases sitting between them. This CDR3 spans 15 amino acids. Per the germline V gene, CDR1 is SGHRS and CDR2 is YFSETQ. Time point defined: patch test 2, 6 weeks after DPC sensitization. Treatment denoted: therapeutic diphenylcyclopropenone sensitization with weekly scalp DPC.

The sequencing used whole blood, collected in connection with sensitization to the hapten diphenylcyclopropenone (DPC). The chain combines TRBV5-1 with TRBJ2-7, with D tentatively TRBD1 or TRBD2 (5 bases each). The clonotype was recovered from a woman between 45 and 65 years old with alopecia areata. Some clones in this sample may be carry-over from other donors' samples. In DNA form, the CDR3 reads TGCGCCAGCAGCCGTTCTTGGGACGGGTCCTACGAGCAGTACTTC. Its translation is CASSRSWDGSYEQYF.